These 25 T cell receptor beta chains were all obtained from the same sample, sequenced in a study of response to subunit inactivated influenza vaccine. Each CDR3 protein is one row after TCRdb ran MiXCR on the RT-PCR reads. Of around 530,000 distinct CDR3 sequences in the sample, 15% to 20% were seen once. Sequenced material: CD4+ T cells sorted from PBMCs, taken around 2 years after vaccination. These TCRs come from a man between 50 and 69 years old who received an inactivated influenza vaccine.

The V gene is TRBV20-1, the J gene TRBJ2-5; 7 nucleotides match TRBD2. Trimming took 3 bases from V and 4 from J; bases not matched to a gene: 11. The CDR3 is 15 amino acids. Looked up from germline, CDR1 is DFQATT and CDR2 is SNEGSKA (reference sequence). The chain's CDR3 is CSASYAGVYGETQYF. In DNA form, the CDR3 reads TGCAGTGCTAGCTATGCGGGAGTTTACGGAGAGACCCAGTACTTC.

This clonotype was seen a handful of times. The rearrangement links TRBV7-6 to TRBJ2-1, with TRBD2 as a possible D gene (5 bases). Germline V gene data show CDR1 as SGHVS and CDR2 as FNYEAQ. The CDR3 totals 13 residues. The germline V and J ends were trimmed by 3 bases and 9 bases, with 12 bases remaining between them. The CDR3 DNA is TGTGCCAGCAGCTTCTCCGGGAAAAGTGAGCAGTTCTTC. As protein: CASSFSGKSEQFF.

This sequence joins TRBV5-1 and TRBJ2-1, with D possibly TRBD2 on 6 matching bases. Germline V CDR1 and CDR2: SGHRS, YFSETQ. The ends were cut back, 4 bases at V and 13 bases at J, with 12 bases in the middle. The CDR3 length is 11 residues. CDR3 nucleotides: TGCGCCAGCAGCGCCCAGGGAGGACAGTTCTTC. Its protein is CASSAQGGQFF.

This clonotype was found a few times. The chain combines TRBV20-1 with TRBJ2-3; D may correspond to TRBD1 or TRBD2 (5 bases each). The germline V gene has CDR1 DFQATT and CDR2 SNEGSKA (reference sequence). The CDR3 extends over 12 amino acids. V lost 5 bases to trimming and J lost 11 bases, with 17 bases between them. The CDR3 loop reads CSARSRDRRQYF. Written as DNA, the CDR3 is TGCAGTGCTCGATCCCGGGACCGTCGGCAGTATTTT.

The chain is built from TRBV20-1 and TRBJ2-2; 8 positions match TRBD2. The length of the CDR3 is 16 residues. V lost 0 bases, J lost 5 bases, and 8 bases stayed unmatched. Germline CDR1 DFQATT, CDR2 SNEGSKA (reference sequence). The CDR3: CSARDRMRGATGELFF. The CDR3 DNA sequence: TGCAGTGCTAGAGATCGTATGCGGGGGGCTACCGGGGAGCTGTTTTTT.

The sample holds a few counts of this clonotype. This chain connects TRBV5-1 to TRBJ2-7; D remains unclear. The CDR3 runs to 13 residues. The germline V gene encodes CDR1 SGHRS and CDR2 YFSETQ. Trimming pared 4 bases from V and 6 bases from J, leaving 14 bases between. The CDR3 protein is CASSVSVSREQYF. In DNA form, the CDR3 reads TGCGCCAGCAGCGTCTCGGTTAGTCGCGAGCAGTACTTC.

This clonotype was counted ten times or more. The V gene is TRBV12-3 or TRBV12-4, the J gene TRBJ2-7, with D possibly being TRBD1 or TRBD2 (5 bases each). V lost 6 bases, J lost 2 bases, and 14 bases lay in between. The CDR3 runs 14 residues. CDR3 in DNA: TGTGCCAGCAGCCGCGTAAGGGGACCCTACGAGCAGTACTTC. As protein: CASSRVRGPYEQYF.

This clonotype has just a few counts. The CDR3 DNA follows: TGCGCCAGCAGCCCACGGGCGCAGCAAGAGACCCAGTACTTC. Translation gives CASSPRAQQETQYF. The V gene is TRBV5-1, the J gene TRBJ2-5, with D unresolved. V was trimmed by 4 bases and J by 2 bases, leaving 12 bases between them. CDR1 SGHRS and CDR2 YFSETQ come from the germline V gene. The CDR3 spans 14 residues.

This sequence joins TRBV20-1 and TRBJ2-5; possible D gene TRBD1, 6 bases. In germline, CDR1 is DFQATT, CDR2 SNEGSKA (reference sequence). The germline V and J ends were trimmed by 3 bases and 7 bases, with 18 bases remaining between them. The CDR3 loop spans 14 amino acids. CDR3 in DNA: TGCAGTGCTAGGGGTTGGACAGAAGGGATGACCCAGTACTTC. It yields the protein CSARGWTEGMTQYF.

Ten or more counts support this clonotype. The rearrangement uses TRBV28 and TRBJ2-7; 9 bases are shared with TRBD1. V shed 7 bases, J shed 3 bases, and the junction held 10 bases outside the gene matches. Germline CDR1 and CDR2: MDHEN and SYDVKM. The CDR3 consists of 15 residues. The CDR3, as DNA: TGTGCCAGCACTAAAGAGGGGACAGGGCACTACGAGCAGTACTTC. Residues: CASTKEGTGHYEQYF.

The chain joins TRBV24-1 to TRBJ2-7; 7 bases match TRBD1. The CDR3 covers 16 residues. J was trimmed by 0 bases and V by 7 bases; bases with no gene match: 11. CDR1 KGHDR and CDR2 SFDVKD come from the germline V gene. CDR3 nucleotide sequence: TGTGCCACCAGCCAAACCAGACAGGGCCTCTCCTACGAGCAGTACTTC. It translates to CATSQTRQGLSYEQYF.

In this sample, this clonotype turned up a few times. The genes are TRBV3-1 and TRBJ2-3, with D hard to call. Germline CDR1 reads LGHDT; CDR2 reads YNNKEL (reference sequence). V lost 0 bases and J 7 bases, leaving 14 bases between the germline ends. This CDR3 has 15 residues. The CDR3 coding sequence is TGTGCCAGCAGCCAAGAGACGACACGTAGGAATACGCAGTATTTT. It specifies CASSQETTRRNTQYF.

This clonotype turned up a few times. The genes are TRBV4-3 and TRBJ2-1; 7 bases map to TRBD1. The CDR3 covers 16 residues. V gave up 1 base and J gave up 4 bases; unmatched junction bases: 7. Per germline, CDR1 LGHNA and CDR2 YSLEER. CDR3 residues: CASSQVGTEPYNEQFF. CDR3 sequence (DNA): TGCGCCAGCAGCCAAGTTGGGACAGAACCTTACAATGAGCAGTTCTTC.

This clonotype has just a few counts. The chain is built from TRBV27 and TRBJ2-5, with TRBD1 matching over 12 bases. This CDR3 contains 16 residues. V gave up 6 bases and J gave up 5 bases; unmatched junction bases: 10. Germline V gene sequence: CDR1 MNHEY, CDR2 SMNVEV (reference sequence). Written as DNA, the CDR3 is TGTGCCAGCAGCCTAACCGGGACAGGGGGCCGGGAGACCCAGTACTTC. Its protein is CASSLTGTGGRETQYF.

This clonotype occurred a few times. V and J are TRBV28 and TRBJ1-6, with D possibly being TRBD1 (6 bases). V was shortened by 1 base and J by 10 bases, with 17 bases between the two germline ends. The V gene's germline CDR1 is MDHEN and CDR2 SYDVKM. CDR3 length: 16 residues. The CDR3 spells CASSLSARQVRSPLHF. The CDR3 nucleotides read TGTGCCAGCAGTTTATCCGCAAGACAGGTTCGGTCACCCCTCCACTTT.

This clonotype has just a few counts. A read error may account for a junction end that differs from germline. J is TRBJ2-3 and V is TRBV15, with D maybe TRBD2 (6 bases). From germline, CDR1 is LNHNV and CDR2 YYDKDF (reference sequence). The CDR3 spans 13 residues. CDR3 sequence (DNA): TGTGCCACCGGCAGCATGCAGGGAGGTACGCAGTATTTT. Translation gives CATGSMQGGTQYF.

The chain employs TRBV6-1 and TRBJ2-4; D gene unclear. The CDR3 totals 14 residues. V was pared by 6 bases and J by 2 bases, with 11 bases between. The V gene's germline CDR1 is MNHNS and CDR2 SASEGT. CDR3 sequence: CASRADTTKNIQYF. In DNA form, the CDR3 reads TGTGCCAGCAGAGCTGACACCACCAAAAACATTCAGTACTTC.

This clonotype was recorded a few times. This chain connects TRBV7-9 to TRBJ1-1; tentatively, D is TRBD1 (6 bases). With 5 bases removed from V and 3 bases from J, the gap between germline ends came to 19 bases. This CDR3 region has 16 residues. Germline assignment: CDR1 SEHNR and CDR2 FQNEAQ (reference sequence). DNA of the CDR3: TGTGCCAGCAGCATCGGACAGACAGTCAGGGACACTGAAGCTTTCTTT. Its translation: CASSIGQTVRDTEAFF.

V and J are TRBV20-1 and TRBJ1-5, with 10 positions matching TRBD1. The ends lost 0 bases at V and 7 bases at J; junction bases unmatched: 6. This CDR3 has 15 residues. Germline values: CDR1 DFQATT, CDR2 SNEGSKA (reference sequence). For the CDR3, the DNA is TGCAGTGCTAGAGATCGAGGGACAGGGGTACAGCCCCAGCATTTT. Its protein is CSARDRGTGVQPQHF.

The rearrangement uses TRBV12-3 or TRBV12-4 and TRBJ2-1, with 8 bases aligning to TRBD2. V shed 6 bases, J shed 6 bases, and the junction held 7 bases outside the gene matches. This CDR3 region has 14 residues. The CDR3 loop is CASRQAGVPNEQFF. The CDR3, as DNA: TGTGCCAGCAGACAAGCGGGAGTGCCCAATGAGCAGTTCTTC.

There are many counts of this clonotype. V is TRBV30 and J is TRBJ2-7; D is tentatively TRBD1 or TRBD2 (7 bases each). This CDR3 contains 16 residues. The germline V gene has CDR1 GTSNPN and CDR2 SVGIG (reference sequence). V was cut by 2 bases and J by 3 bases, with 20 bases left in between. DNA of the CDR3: TGTGCCTGGAGTAAAGGGGGGGCAGGGGGTTACTACGAGCAGTACTTC. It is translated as CAWSKGGAGGYYEQYF. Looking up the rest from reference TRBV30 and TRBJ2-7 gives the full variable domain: SQTIHQWPATLVQPVGSPLSLECTVEGTSNPNLYWYRQAAGRGLQLLFYSVGIGQISSEVPQNLSASRPQDRQFILSSKKLLLSDSGFYLCAWSKGGAGGYYEQYFGPGTRLTVT.

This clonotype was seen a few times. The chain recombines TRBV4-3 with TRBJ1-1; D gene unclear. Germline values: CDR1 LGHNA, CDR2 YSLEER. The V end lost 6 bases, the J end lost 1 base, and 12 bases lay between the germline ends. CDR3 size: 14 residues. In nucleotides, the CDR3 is TGCGCCAGCAGGGACGACCCTCAGAACACTGAAGCTTTCTTT. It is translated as CASRDDPQNTEAFF.

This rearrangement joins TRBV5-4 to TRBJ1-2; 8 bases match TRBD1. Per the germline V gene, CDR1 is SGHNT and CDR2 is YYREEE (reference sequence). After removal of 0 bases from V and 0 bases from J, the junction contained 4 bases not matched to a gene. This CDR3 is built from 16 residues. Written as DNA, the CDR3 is TGTGCCAGCAGCTTGGCGACAGGGGATCCTAACTATGGCTACACCTTC. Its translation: CASSLATGDPNYGYTF. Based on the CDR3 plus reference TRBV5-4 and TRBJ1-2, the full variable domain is ETGVTQSPTHLIKTRGQQVTLRCSSQSGHNTVSWYQQALGQGPQFIFQYYREEENGRGNFPPRFSGLQFPNYSSELNVNALELDDSALYLCASSLATGDPNYGYTFGSGTRLTVV.

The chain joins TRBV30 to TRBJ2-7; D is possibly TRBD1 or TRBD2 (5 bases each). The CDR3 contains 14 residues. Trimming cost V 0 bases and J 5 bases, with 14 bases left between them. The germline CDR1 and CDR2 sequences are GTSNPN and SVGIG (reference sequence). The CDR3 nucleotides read TGTGCCTGGAGTGTACAATGGGGGTCCCACGAGCAGTACTTC. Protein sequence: CAWSVQWGSHEQYF.

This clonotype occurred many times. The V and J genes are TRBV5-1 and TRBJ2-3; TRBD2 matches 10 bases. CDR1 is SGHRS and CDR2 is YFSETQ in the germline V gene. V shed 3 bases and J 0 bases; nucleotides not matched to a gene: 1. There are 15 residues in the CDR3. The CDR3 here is CASSSGLASTDTQYF. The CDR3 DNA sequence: TGCGCCAGCAGCTCGGGACTAGCGAGCACAGATACGCAGTATTTT. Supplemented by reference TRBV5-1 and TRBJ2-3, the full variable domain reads KAGVTQTPRYLIKTRGQQVTLSCSPISGHRSVSWYQQTPGQGLQFLFEYFSETQRNKGNFPGRFSGRQFSNSRSEMNVSTLELGDSALYLCASSSGLASTDTQYFGPGTRLTVL.